This T cell receptor beta chain was captured in a study of blood T cell repertoires in COVID-19. Assay: immunoSEQ multiplex PCR; the TCRdb copy retains only in-frame clones and omits some. The sample contains a few hundred thousand clones, about 80% of which appear only once. The CDR3 is 15 residues long. Germline loops: CDR1 SGDLS, CDR2 YYNGEE. V was clipped by 7 bases and J by 2 bases; unmatched bases: 6. The receptor was isolated from a woman aged 60-70 years with acute or convalescent COVID-19. Material for sequencing was peripheral blood. The chain is built from TRBV9 and TRBJ2-3, with TRBD2 matching over 11 bases. The DNA for the CDR3 is TGTGCCAGCTCCCCTAGCGGGGGGACCACAGATACGCAGTATTTT. Protein: CASSPSGGTTDTQYF.